This paragraph reports one TCR beta chain. The data were produced by immunoSEQ multiplex PCR, yet TCRdb's version contains in-frame clones alone and is incomplete. The table lists tens of thousands of clones, roughly 91% of them singletons. The data originate from a study of blood T cell repertoires in COVID-19. CDR3 length equals 14 residues. V lost 0 bases to trimming and J lost 5 bases; unmatched junction nucleotides: 2. CDR1 MNHNS and CDR2 SASEGT come from the germline V gene. The rearrangement links TRBV6-1 to TRBJ2-3; 7 bases line up with TRBD2. The sequenced material came from peripheral blood. This receptor was identified in a man between 65 and 85 years old with active COVID-19. CDR3 residues: CASSEAERGDTQYF. CDR3 in DNA: TGTGCCAGCAGTGAAGCCGAGCGGGGAGATACGCAGTATTTT.